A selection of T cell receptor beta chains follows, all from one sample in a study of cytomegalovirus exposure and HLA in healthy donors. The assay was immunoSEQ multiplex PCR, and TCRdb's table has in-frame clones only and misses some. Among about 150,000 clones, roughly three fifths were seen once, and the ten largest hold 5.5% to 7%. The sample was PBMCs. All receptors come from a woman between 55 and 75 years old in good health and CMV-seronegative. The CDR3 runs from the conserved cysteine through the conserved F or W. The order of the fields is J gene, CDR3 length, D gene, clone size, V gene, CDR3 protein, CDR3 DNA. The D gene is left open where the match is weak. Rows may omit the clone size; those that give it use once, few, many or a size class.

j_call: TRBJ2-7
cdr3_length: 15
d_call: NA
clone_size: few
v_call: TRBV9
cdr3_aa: CASSVAQGGAYEQYF
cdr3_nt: TGTGCCAGCAGCGTAGCTCAGGGGGGTGCCTACGAGCAGTACTTC

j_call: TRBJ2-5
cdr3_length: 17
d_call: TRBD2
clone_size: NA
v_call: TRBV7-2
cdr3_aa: CASSLGGGAGGFGTQYF
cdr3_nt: TGTGCCAGCAGCTTAGGGGGGGGAGCGGGAGGGTTTGGGACCCAGTACTTC

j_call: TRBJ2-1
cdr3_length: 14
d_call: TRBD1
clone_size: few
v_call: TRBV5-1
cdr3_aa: CASSKGAPIPEQFF
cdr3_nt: TGCGCCAGCAGCAAGGGGGCGCCTATCCCTGAGCAGTTCTTC

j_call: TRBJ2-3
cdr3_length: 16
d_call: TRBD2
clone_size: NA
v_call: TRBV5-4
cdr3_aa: CASRLAGVGGTDTQYF
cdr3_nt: TGTGCCAGCAGACTAGCGGGAGTGGGAGGCACAGATACGCAGTATTTT

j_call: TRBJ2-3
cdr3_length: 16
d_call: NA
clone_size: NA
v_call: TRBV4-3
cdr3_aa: CASSQGGGGRTDTQYF
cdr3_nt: TGCGCCAGCAGCCAAGGGGGAGGGGGACGCACAGATACGCAGTATTTT

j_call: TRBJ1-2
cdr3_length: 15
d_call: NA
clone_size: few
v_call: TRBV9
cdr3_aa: CASSVADNYNYGYTF
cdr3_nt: TGTGCCAGCAGCGTAGCAGATAACTATAACTATGGCTACACCTTC

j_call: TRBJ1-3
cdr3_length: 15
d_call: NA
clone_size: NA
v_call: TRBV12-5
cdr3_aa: CASGSLLHSGNTIYF
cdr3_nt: TGTGCTAGTGGTTCCTTACTACACTCTGGAAACACCATATATTTT

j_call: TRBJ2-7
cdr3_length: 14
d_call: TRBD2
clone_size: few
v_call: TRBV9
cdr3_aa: CASTPGTSVYEQYF
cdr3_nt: TGTGCCAGCACCCCCGGGACTAGCGTCTACGAGCAGTACTTC

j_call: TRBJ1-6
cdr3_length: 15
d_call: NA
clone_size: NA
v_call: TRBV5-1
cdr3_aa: CASSLGAEDNSPLHF
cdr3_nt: TGCGCCAGCAGCTTAGGCGCCGAGGATAATTCACCCCTCCACTTT

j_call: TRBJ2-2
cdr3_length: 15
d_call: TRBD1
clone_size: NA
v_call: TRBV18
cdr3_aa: CASSSNRGRTGELFF
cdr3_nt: TGTGCCAGCTCATCAAACAGGGGGAGGACCGGGGAGCTGTTTTTT

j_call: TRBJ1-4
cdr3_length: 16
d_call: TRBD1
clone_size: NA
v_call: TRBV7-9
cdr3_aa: CASSFGRTGFNEKLFF
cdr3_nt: TGTGCCAGCAGCTTCGGTCGGACAGGCTTTAATGAAAAACTGTTTTTT

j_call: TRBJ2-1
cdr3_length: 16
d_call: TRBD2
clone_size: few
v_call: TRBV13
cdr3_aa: CASTLGGTGARKEQFF
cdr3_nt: TGTGCCAGCACCCTGGGGGGGACTGGGGCGAGAAAAGAGCAGTTCTTC

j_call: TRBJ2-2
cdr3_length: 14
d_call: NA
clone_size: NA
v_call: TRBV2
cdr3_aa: CASTGVLGAGELFF
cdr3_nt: TGTGCCAGCACCGGGGTACTCGGGGCCGGGGAGCTGTTTTTT

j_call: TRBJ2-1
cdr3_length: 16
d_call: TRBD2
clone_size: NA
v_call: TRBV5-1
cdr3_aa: CASSLATGTSSHEQFF
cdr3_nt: TGCGCCAGCAGCTTGGCAACCGGGACTAGCTCTCATGAGCAGTTCTTC

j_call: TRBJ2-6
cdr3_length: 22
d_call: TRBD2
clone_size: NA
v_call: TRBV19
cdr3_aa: CASSPHYPTLAGEGGGANVLTF
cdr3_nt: TGTGCCAGTAGTCCGCACTATCCGACCCTAGCGGGAGAGGGAGGTGGGGCCAACGTCCTGACTTTC

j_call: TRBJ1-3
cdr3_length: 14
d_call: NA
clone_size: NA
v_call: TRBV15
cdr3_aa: CATSRSEAGNTIYF
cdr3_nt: TGTGCCACCAGCAGATCAGAAGCTGGAAACACCATATATTTT